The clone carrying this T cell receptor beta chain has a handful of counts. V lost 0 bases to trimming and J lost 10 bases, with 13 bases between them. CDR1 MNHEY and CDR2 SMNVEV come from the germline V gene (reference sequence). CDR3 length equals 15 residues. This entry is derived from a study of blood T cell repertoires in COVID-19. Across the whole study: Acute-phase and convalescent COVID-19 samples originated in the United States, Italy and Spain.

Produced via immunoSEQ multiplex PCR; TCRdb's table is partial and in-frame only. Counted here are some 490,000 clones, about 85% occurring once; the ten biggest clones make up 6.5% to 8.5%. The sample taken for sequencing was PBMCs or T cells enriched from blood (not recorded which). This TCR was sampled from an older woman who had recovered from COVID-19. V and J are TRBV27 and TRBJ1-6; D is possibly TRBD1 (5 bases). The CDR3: CASSLSQGERSPLHF. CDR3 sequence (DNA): TGTGCCAGCAGTTTATCCCAGGGTGAACGCTCACCCCTCCACTTT.